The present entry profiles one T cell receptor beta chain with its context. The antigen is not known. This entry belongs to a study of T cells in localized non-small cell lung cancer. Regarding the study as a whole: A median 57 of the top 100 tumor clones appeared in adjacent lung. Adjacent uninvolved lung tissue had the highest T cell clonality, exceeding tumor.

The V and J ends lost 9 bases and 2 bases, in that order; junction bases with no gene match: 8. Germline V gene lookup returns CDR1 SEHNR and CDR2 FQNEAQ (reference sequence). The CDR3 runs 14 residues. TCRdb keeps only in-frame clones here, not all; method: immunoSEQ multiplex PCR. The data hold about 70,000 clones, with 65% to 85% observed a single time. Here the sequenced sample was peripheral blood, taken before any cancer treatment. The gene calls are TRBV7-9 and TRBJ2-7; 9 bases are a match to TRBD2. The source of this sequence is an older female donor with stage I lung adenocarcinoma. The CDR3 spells CASSKAGGPYEQYF. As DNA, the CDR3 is TGTGCCAGTAGCAAGGCGGGAGGGCCCTACGAGCAGTACTTC.